This entry concerns a single T cell receptor (beta chain). This clone has only one observation. The specificity of this receptor is unknown. No much larger clone exists at a distance of one base, and base qualities are not known. The data belong to a study of blood T cell repertoires in COVID-19 (dated by TCRdb to between 2020 and 2021). Describing the broader study: The collaborator samples originated in the United States, Italy and Spain and spanned the acute and convalescent phases of COVID-19. The material from the prospective study consisted of cDNA or gDNA derived from T cells, B-cell-depleted T cells, or PBMCs. Deeply sampled blood TCRbeta repertoires from subjects exposed to, actively infected with, or recovered from COVID-19 were included in the dataset. A freely available public database, intended as a resource for researchers studying the immune response to SARS-CoV-2, is where the repertoires were released. The samples were drawn from the first 160 participants of the ongoing ImmuneRACE study and from 1,254 subjects provided by 6 global collaborators. The sample metadata nearly always contained a de-identified subject ID, COVID-19 status, age in years and sex. Where HLA class I and class II types were available, the types were taken from metadata supplied by the sample provider, not from assay-based typing. The research as a whole found: The quantity of clinical and demographic metadata differed by source and by participant and was supplied without curation.

Measured from the cysteine to the phenylalanine, the CDR3 is 14 residues long. Here the CDR3 DNA is all that survives: 42 bases in frame from base 1. CDR1 and CDR2, per the germline V gene (reference sequence), are LNHDA and SQIVND. A distance of 14 bases separates the germline ends of V and J, which lose 7 bases and 4 bases respectively. The collaborating institutions used their own protocols to collect whole blood in K2EDTA tubes. Collaborator samples were shipped for TCRbeta analysis as frozen whole blood, isolated PBMCs, or DNA extracted from either sample type. The immunoSEQ Assay, a bias-controlled multiplex PCR, was used to amplify TCRbeta CDR3 regions from genomic DNA. Per the authors' processing: The number of nucleated cells in each sample was estimated by amplification of reference gene primers within the assay. Sequence reads were collapsed and filtered to measure the absolute abundance of every unique TCRbeta CDR3 rearrangement. For each sample, productive Simpson clonality was calculated as the square root of Simpson's diversity index over productive rearrangements. TCRdb obtained this table from immuneACCESS and retained in-frame rearrangements with V and J assigned. These tables miss some clones; where compared with another copy, unresolved V genes account for less than half of the shortfall, and the remainder is unexplained. The D gene and trimming were derived from the DNA, and the V and J assignments and clone size from that table. Counted in this sample were approximately 250,000 clones; approximately 90% of them appeared once. In total, the top ten clones hold 3.6% of the sample.

The sequence derives from a man aged 18 to 29 with active or convalescent COVID-19. The chain is assembled from TRBV19 and TRBJ1-3; no D gene is confidently identified. The specimen sequenced was peripheral blood. At the DNA level, the sequence is TGTGCCAGTACCTACCAGGTAGCGGGAAACACCATATATTTT. It is translated as CASTYQVAGNTIYF.